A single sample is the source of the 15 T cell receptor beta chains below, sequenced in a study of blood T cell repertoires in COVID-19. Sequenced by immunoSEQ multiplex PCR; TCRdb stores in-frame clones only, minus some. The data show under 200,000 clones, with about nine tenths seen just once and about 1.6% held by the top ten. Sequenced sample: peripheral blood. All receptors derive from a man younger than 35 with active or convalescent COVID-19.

CDR3 in amino acids: CASGQGPGGIYEQYF. The CDR3 nucleotides are TGTGCCAGCGGACAAGGCCCAGGGGGGATCTACGAGCAGTACTTC. The chain couples TRBV6-1 to TRBJ2-7; D may be TRBD1 (7 bases). The V end was cut by 8 bases, the J end by 3 bases, with 20 bases between. The CDR3 totals 15 residues. Germline V gene lookup returns CDR1 MNHNS and CDR2 SASEGT.

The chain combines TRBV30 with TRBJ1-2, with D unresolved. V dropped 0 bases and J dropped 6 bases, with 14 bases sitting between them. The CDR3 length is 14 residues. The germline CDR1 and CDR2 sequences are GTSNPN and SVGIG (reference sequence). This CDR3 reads CAWSVRRVLHGYTF. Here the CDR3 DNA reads TGTGCCTGGAGTGTAAGGAGGGTACTCCATGGCTACACCTTC.

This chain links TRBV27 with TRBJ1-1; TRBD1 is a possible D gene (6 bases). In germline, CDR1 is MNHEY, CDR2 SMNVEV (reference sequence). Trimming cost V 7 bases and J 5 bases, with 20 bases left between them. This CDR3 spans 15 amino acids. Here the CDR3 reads CASNPSGGRWTEAFF. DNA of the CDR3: TGTGCCAGCAACCCAAGTGGGGGCCGGTGGACTGAAGCTTTCTTT.

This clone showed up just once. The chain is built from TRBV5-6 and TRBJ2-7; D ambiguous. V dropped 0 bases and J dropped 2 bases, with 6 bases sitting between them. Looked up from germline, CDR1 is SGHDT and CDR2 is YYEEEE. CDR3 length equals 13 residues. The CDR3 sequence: CASSLDSTYEQYF. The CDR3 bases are TGTGCCAGCAGCTTGGACTCAACCTACGAGCAGTACTTC.

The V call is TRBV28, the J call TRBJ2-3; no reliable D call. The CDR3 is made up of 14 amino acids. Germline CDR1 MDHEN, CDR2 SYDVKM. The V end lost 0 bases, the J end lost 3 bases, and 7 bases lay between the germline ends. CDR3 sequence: CASSLWESTDTQYF. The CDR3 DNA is TGTGCCAGCAGTTTATGGGAGAGTACAGATACGCAGTATTTT.

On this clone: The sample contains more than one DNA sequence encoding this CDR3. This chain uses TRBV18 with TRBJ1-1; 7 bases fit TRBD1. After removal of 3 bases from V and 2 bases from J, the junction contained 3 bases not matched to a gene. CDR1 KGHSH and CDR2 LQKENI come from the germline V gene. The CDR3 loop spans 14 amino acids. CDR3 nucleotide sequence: TGTGCCAGCTCACCCGGGACAGTCAACACTGAAGCTTTCTTT. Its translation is CASSPGTVNTEAFF.

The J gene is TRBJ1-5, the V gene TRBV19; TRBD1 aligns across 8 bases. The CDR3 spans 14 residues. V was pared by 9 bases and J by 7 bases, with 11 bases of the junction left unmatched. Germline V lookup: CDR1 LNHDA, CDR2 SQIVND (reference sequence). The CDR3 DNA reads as TGTGCCAGCCGGCCCGGACAGGGTGGACAGCCCCAGCATTTT. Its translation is CASRPGQGGQPQHF.

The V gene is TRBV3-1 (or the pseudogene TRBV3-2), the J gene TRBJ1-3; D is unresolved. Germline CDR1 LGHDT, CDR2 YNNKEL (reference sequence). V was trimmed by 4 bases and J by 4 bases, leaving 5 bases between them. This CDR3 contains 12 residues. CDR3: CASSLQGNTIYF. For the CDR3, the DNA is TGTGCCAGCAGCCTACAGGGAAACACCATATATTTT.

CDR3 in amino acids: CASSIMEREKLFF. The CDR3 DNA reads TGTGCCAGTAGTATAATGGAGCGTGAAAAACTGTTTTTT. The chain uses TRBV19 and TRBJ1-4; D remains unclear. Germline V gives CDR1 LNHDA, CDR2 SQIVND (reference sequence). Trimming stripped 2 bases from V and 7 bases from J, with 8 bases between. The CDR3 totals 13 residues.

The CDR3 DNA sequence: TGTGCCAGTAGTATGCAGACTAGCGGGAGTGTGGAGACCCAGTACTTC. Translating gives CASSMQTSGSVETQYF. The chain has TRBV19 and TRBJ2-5, with 12 bases matching TRBD2. This CDR3 comprises 16 residues. The trim removed 3 bases at V and 5 bases at J, leaving 7 bases unmatched. The germline CDR1 and CDR2 sequences are LNHDA and SQIVND (reference sequence).

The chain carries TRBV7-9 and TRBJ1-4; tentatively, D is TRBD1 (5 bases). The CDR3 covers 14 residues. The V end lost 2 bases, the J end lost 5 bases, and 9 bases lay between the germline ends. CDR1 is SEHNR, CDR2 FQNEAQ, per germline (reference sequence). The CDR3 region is CASSLPGPNEKLFF. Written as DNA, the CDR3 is TGTGCCAGCAGCTTACCAGGGCCAAATGAAAAACTGTTTTTT.

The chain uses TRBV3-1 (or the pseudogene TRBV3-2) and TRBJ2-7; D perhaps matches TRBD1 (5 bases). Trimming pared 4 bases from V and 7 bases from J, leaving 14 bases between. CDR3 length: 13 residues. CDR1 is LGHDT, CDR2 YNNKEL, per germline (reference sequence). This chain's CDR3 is CASSLQGVREQYF. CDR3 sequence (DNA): TGTGCCAGCAGCCTCCAAGGGGTTAGGGAGCAGTACTTC.

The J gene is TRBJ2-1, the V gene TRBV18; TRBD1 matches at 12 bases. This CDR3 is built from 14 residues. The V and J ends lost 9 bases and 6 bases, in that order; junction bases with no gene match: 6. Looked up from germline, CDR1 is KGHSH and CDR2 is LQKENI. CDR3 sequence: CASSGQGAPNEQFF. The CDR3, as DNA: TGTGCCAGTTCGGGACAGGGGGCGCCCAATGAGCAGTTCTTC.

The CDR3 DNA reads TGTGCCTGGAGTGCCCAGACAGTTTACGGCTACACCTTC. This codes for CAWSAQTVYGYTF. V is TRBV30 and J is TRBJ1-2; the D gene is possibly TRBD1 (5 bases). In germline, CDR1 is GTSNPN, CDR2 SVGIG (reference sequence). There are 13 residues in the CDR3. V shed 1 base and J shed 8 bases, with 14 bases lying between them.

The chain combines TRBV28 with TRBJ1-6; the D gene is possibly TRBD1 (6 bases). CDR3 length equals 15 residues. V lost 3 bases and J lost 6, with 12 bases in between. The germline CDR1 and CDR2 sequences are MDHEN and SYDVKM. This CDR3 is CASSFRRTANSPLHF. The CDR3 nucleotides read TGTGCCAGCAGTTTTAGGAGGACAGCTAATTCACCCCTCCACTTT.